This T cell receptor (beta chain) stems from a study of blood T cell repertoires in COVID-19. About the research overall: T cells, B-cell-depleted T cells, or PBMCs supplied cDNA or gDNA.

Original data processing: Nucleated cell counts were estimated from reference gene primer amplification. Sequenced by immunoSEQ multiplex PCR; TCRdb stores in-frame clones only, minus some. The D gene and trimming were derived from the DNA, and the V and J assignments and clone size from that table. The sample records 75,000 or so clones, around 80% being singletons. Germline CDR1 and CDR2: SGHKS and YYEKEE (reference sequence). The CDR3 has 15 residues. With 5 bases removed from V and 6 bases from J, the gap between germline ends came to 20 bases. The V gene is TRBV5-5, the J gene TRBJ1-1; tentative D call: TRBD1 (5 bases). The sequencing input was peripheral blood. This receptor was identified in a man aged 60-69 years with active or convalescent COVID-19. This chain's CDR3 is CASRQDSRWVSEAFF. The CDR3 bases are TGTGCCAGCAGGCAAGACAGCCGGTGGGTTTCTGAAGCTTTCTTT.